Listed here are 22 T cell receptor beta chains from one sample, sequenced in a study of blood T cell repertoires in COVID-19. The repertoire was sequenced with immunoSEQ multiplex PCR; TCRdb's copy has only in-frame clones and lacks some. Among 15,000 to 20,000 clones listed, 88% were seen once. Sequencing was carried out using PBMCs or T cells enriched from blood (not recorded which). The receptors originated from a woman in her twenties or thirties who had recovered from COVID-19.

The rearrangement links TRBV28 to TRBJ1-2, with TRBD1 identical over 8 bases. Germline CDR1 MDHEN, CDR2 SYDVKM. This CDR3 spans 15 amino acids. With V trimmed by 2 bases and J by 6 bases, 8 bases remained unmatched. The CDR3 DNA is TGTGCCAGCAGTTTAAGTGGGCAGGGGGCTGATGGCTACACCTTC. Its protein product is CASSLSGQGADGYTF.

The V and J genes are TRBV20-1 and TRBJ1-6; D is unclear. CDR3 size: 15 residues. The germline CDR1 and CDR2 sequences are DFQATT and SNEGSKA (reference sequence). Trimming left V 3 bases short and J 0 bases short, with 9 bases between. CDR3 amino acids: CSASAQSSYNSPLHF. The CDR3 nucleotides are TGCAGTGCTAGTGCACAGAGCTCCTATAATTCACCCCTCCACTTT.

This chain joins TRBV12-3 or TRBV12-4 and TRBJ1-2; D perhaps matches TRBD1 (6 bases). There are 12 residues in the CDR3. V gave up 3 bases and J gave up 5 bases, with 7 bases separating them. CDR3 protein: CASSFTGYGYTF. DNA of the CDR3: TGTGCCAGCAGTTTCACAGGGTATGGCTACACCTTC.

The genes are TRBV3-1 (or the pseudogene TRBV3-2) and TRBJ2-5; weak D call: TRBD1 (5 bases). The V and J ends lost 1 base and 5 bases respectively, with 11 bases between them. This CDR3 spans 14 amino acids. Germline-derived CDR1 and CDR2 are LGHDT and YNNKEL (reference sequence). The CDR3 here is CASSQVLPGETQYF. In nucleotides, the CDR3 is TGTGCCAGCAGCCAAGTCCTACCAGGGGAGACCCAGTACTTC.

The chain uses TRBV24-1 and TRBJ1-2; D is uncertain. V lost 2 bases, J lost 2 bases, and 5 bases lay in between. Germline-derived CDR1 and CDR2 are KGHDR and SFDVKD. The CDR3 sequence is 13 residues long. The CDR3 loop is CATSDSGNYGYTF. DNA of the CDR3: TGTGCCACCAGTGATTCGGGGAACTATGGCTACACCTTC.

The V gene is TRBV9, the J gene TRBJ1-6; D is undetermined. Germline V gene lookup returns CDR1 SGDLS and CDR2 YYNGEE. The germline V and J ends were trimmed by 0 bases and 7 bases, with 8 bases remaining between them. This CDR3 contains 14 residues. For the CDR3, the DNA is TGTGCCAGCAGCGTAGCGCAGGCCAATTCACCCCTCCACTTT. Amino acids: CASSVAQANSPLHF.

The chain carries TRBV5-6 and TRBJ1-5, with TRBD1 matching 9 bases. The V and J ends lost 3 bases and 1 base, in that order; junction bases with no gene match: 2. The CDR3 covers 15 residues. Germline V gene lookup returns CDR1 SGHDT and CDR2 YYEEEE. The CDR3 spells CASSYGQGSNQPQHF. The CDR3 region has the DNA TGTGCCAGCAGCTACGGACAGGGGAGCAATCAGCCCCAGCATTTT.

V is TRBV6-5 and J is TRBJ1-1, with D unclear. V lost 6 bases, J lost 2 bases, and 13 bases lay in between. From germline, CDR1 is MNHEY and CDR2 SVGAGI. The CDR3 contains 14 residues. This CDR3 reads CASSPPGSNTEAFF. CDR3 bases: TGTGCCAGCAGCCCCCCCGGGAGTAACACTGAAGCTTTCTTT.

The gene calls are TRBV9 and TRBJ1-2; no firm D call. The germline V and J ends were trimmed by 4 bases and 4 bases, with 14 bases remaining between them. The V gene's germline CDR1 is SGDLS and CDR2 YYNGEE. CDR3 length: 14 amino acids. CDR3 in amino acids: CASSFWGGSYGYTF. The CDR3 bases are TGTGCCAGCAGCTTCTGGGGAGGGTCCTATGGCTACACCTTC.

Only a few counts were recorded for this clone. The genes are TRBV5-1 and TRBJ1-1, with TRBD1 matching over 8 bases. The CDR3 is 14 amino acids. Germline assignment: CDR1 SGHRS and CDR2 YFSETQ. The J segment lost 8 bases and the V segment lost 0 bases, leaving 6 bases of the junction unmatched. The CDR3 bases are TGCGCCAGCAGCTTGGATGGGACAGGCTCCGAAGCTTTCTTT. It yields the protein CASSLDGTGSEAFF.

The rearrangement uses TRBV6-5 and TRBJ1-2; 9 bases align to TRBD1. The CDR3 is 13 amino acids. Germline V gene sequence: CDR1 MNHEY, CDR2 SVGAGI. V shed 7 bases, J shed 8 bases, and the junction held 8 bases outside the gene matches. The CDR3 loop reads CASTRGTGRGYTF. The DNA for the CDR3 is TGTGCCAGCACCAGAGGGACAGGGAGAGGCTACACCTTC.

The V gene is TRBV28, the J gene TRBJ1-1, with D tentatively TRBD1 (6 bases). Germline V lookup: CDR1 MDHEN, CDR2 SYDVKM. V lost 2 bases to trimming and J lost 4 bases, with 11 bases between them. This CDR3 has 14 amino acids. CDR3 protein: CASSLGGGPTEAFF. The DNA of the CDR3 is TGTGCCAGCAGTTTAGGGGGGGGGCCCACTGAAGCTTTCTTT.

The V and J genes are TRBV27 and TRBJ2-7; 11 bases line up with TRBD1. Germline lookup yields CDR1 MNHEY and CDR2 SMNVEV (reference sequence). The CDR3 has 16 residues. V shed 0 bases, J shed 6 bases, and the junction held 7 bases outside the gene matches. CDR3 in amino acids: CASSLSWTGGSSEQYF. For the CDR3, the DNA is TGTGCCAGCAGTTTATCTTGGACAGGGGGCTCTAGCGAGCAGTACTTC.

The DNA for the CDR3 is TGTGCCAGCTCACCAAGGCTAGCGGGGGGGCCGGGAACAGATACGCAGTATTTT. Translation: CASSPRLAGGPGTDTQYF. V usage is TRBV18 and J usage is TRBJ2-3; 12 nucleotides match TRBD2. Germline assignment: CDR1 KGHSH and CDR2 LQKENI. The CDR3 spans 18 residues. Trimming cost V 2 bases and J 3 bases; bases outside gene matches: 9. Filled out from reference TRBV18 and TRBJ2-3, the complete variable domain reads NAGVMQNPRHLVRRRGQEARLRCSPMKGHSHVYWYRQLPEEGLKFMVYLQKENIIDESGMPKERFSAEFPKEGPSILRIQQVVRGDSAAYFCASSPRLAGGPGTDTQYFGPGTRLTVL.

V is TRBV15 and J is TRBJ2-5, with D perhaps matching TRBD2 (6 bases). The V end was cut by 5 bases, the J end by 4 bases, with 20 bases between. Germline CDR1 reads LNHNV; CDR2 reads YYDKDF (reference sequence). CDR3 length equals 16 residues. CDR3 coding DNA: TGTGCCACCAGCCCCAGTGGGCTAGCGCTGGGAGAGACCCAGTACTTC. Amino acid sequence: CATSPSGLALGETQYF.

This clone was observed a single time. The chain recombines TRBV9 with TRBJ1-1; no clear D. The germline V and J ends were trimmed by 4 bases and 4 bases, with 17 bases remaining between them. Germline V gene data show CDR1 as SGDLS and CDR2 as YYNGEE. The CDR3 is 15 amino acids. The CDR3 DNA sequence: TGTGCCAGCAGCCCCAACTCAGCGGGGAGCACTGAAGCTTTCTTT. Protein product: CASSPNSAGSTEAFF.

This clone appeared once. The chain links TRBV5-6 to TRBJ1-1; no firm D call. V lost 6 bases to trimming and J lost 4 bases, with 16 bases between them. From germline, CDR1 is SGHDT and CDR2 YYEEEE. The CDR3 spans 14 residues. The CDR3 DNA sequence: TGTGCCAGCACCATCCTCGGGGTCGGCACTGAAGCTTTCTTT. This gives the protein CASTILGVGTEAFF.

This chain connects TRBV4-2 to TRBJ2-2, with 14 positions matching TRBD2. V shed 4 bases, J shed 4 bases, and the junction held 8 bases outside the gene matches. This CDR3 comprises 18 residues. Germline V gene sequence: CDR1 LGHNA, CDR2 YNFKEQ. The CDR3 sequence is CASSPGLAGGLRTGELFF. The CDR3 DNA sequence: TGTGCCAGCAGCCCCGGACTAGCGGGGGGTTTGCGCACCGGGGAGCTGTTTTTT.

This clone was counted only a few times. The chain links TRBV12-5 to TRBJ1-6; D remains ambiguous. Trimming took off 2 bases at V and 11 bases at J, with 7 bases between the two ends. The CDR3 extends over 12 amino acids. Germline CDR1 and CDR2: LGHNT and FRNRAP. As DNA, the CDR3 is TGTGCTAGTGGTTTGCCCCCGGCACCCCTCCACTTT. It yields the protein CASGLPPAPLHF.

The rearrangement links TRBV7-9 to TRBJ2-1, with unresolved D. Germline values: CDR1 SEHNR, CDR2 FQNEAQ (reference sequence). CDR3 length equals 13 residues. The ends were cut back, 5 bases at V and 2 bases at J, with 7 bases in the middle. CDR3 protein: CASSPTAYNEQFF. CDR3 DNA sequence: TGTGCCAGCAGCCCGACTGCCTACAATGAGCAGTTCTTC. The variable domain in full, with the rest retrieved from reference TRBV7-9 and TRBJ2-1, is DTGVSQNPRHKITKRGQNVTFRCDPISEHNRLYWYRQTLGQGPEFLTYFQNEAQLEKSRLLSDRFSAERPKGSFSTLEIQRTEQGDSAMYLCASSPTAYNEQFFGPGTRLTVL.

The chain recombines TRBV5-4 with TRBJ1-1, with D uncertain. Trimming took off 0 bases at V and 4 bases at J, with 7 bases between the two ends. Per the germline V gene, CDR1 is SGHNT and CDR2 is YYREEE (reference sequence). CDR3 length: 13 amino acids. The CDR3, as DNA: TGTGCCAGCAGCTTGGGGCAGGTCACTGAAGCTTTCTTT. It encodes CASSLGQVTEAFF.

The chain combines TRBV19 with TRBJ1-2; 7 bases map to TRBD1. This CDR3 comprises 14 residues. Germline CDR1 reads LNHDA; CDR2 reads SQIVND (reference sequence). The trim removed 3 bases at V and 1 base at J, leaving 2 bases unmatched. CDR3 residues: CASSIRQGNYGYTF. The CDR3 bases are TGTGCCAGTAGTATTCGACAGGGTAACTATGGCTACACCTTC.